Each of the 32 T cell receptor beta chains below was sequenced from the same sample in a study of T cell responses to AZD1222 COVID-19 vaccine. The method was immunoSEQ multiplex PCR; TCRdb's version includes in-frame clones alone and lacks a portion of them. This sample has approximately 110,000 clones, with roughly 80% found just once. The sample consisted of peripheral blood, taken on day 0 of AZD1222 vaccination. Receptors were obtained from an adult in good health.

This clone is a singleton in its sample. The rearrangement links TRBV11-2 to TRBJ1-3; no clear D gene. Per germline, CDR1 SGHAT and CDR2 FQNNGV. The CDR3 is made up of 15 amino acids. With 3 bases removed from V and 2 bases from J, the gap between germline ends came to 11 bases. Here the CDR3 DNA reads TGTGCCAGCAGCTTCTTAAGGGTCACTGGAAACACCATATATTTT. Translated: CASSFLRVTGNTIYF.

The V call is TRBV29-1, the J call TRBJ2-2; 9 nucleotides match TRBD1. Germline V gene lookup returns CDR1 SQVTM and CDR2 ANQGSEA. The CDR3 consists of 12 residues. J gave up 6 bases and V 7 bases, and 3 bases lay outside the gene matches. The chain's CDR3 is CSGGQGSGELFF. The CDR3, as DNA: TGCAGCGGGGGACAGGGCTCCGGGGAGCTGTTTTTT.

This chain joins TRBV18 and TRBJ1-4, with 8 bases lining up with TRBD1. The CDR3 contains 14 residues. With V trimmed by 6 bases and J by 8 bases, 8 bases remained unmatched. Germline CDR1 and CDR2: KGHSH and LQKENI. The CDR3 DNA reads TGTGCCAGCTCGCCTTGGACAGGGAGGGAAAAACTGTTTTTT. Residues: CASSPWTGREKLFF.

This clone was recorded only once. The chain carries TRBV27 and TRBJ2-2; D uncertain. V dropped 6 bases and J dropped 2 bases, with 10 bases sitting between them. Germline assignment: CDR1 MNHEY and CDR2 SMNVEV (reference sequence). The CDR3 has 14 amino acids. This chain's CDR3 is CASSPIRNTGELFF. In DNA, the CDR3 is TGTGCCAGCAGCCCGATCAGAAACACCGGGGAGCTGTTTTTT.

V gene TRBV2 combines with J gene TRBJ1-3; D gene uncertain. V was clipped by 1 base and J by 4 bases, with 2 bases between them. This CDR3 has 12 residues. Germline V CDR1 and CDR2: SNHLY, FYNNEI. CDR3 residues: CASSEGGNTIYF. The CDR3 bases are TGTGCCAGCAGTGAAGGGGGAAACACCATATATTTT.

The V call is TRBV7-9, the J call TRBJ1-2; 9 positions agree with TRBD1. V lost 0 bases and J lost 7; bases outside the gene matches: 3. This CDR3 is 14 amino acids long. Per the germline V gene, CDR1 is SEHNR and CDR2 is FQNEAQ (reference sequence). For the CDR3, the DNA is TGTGCCAGCAGCTTAGCGGGACAGGGCCCTGGCTACACCTTC. This sequence encodes CASSLAGQGPGYTF.

CDR3 residues: CASSHLTGVKYNEQFF. The CDR3, as DNA: TGTGCCAGCAGCCACCTTACGGGGGTGAAGTACAATGAGCAGTTCTTC. The chain has TRBV3-1 (or the pseudogene TRBV3-2) and TRBJ2-1; D might be TRBD2 (6 bases). This CDR3 is built from 16 residues. Germline lookup yields CDR1 LGHDT and CDR2 YNNKEL (reference sequence). V shed 3 bases and J shed 4 bases, with 16 bases lying between them.

This chain connects TRBV18 to TRBJ1-2; no definite D call. The V end was cut by 6 bases, the J end by 6 bases, with 29 bases between. This CDR3 is built from 18 residues. Germline V CDR1 and CDR2: KGHSH, LQKENI. The DNA of the CDR3 is TGTGCCAGCTCCCCCAGACCCGGACGTTCGCACAATAGGGATGGCTACACCTTC. It translates to CASSPRPGRSHNRDGYTF.

The rearrangement joins TRBV3-1 (or the pseudogene TRBV3-2) to TRBJ2-3; D tentatively reads TRBD1 or TRBD2 (5 bases each). Germline CDR1 and CDR2: LGHDT and YNNKEL (reference sequence). This CDR3 spans 16 amino acids. The V gene lost 0 bases and the J gene lost 2 bases, with 12 bases spanning the gap. The CDR3 nucleotides are TGTGCCAGCAGCCAAGAGGGAAGGGGACCCACAGATACGCAGTATTTT. Residues: CASSQEGRGPTDTQYF.

The chain recombines TRBV2 with TRBJ2-2, with D perhaps matching TRBD1 or TRBD2 (5 bases each). The V and J ends lost 8 bases and 5 bases respectively, with 21 bases between them. This CDR3 contains 16 residues. CDR1 SNHLY and CDR2 FYNNEI come from the germline V gene. The CDR3 bases are TGTGCCAGCCCCAGCCGGGACCGAAAACCGACCGGGGAGCTGTTTTTT. Amino acid sequence: CASPSRDRKPTGELFF.

This clone was seen ten or more times. This sequence joins TRBV19 and TRBJ1-5; 9 bases are a match to TRBD1. Trimming removed 6 bases from V and 4 bases from J; junction bases left unmatched: 10. The CDR3 is 16 amino acids. The V gene's germline CDR1 is LNHDA and CDR2 SQIVND (reference sequence). The CDR3 bases are TGTGCCAGTAGACTCCGGGACAGGGTGTTTAATCAGCCCCAGCATTTT. Translated, it gives CASRLRDRVFNQPQHF.

The chain joins TRBV11-2 to TRBJ1-2; maybe TRBD1 (5 bases). The germline gives CDR1 SGHAT, CDR2 FQNNGV. This CDR3 comprises 16 residues. V lost 7 bases to trimming and J lost 2 bases, with 20 bases between them. CDR3 DNA: TGTGCCAGCAACACCATAAGGGGACGTGAGAACTATGGCTACACCTTC. This codes for CASNTIRGRENYGYTF. Looking up the rest from reference TRBV11-2 and TRBJ1-2 gives the full variable domain: EAGVAQSPRYKIIEKRQSVAFWCNPISGHATLYWYQQILGQGPKLLIQFQNNGVVDDSQLPKDRFSAERLKGVDSTLKIQPAKLEDSAVYLCASNTIRGRENYGYTFGSGTRLTVV.

The genes are TRBV20-1 and TRBJ1-1; tentatively, D is TRBD1 (6 bases). Trimming shortened V by 3 bases and J by 8 bases, and 13 bases separated the two germline ends. CDR1 DFQATT and CDR2 SNEGSKA come from the germline V gene (reference sequence). This CDR3 has 12 residues. The CDR3 sequence: CSASGFGGEAFF. CDR3 bases: TGCAGTGCTAGTGGTTTCGGGGGCGAAGCTTTCTTT.

V and J are TRBV19 and TRBJ2-7; 7 nucleotides align to TRBD1. The CDR3 is 15 residues long. With V trimmed by 5 bases and J by 3 bases, 10 bases remained unmatched. Germline V gives CDR1 LNHDA, CDR2 SQIVND (reference sequence). In DNA, the CDR3 is TGTGCCAGTAGTCCTACCGGGACAGCCTTCTACGAGCAGTACTTC. It codes for CASSPTGTAFYEQYF.

This chain joins TRBV6-4 and TRBJ2-1; 12 positions match TRBD2. There are 14 residues in the CDR3. CDR1 and CDR2 (germline): MRHNA, SNTAGT. J lost 13 bases, V lost 0 bases, and 4 bases had no gene match. Written as DNA, the CDR3 is TGTGCCAGCAGTGACTCGATACTAGCGGGGGGACAGTTCTTC. Its translation: CASSDSILAGGQFF.

This clone was counted a few times. The gene calls are TRBV14 and TRBJ1-1; weak D call: TRBD1 (6 bases). The germline V gene has CDR1 SGHDN and CDR2 FVKESK. The V end was cut by 6 bases, the J end by 4 bases, with 30 bases between. There are 19 residues in the CDR3. CDR3 protein: CASRPRGYDTGKWATEAFF. In DNA, the CDR3 is TGTGCCAGCAGGCCAAGGGGGTATGATACAGGGAAGTGGGCCACTGAAGCTTTCTTT.

The rearrangement uses TRBV5-8 and TRBJ1-3, with D hard to call. The CDR3 is made up of 13 amino acids. CDR1 SGHTS and CDR2 YDEGEE come from the germline V gene. Trimming pared 2 bases from V and 4 bases from J, leaving 7 bases between. In nucleotides, the CDR3 is TGTGCCAGCAGCTTAACACAGGGAAACACCATATATTTT. Its protein is CASSLTQGNTIYF.

V is TRBV5-6 and J is TRBJ2-7; 7 positions match TRBD2. Trimming at V came to 5 bases and at J to 0 bases, leaving 5 bases not matched to a gene. The CDR3 is made up of 14 amino acids. Germline V gene sequence: CDR1 SGHDT, CDR2 YYEEEE. The CDR3 sequence: CASRPGGYSYEQYF. The CDR3 DNA sequence: TGTGCCAGCAGACCCGGGGGGTACTCCTACGAGCAGTACTTC.

The CDR3 sequence is CASSSPAEGAGNTIYF. CDR3 sequence (DNA): TGTGCCAGCAGTTCCCCCGCTGAAGGGGCCGGAAACACCATATATTTT. The chain links TRBV6-5 to TRBJ1-3; D perhaps matches TRBD1 (5 bases). Germline-derived CDR1 and CDR2 are MNHEY and SVGAGI. V was clipped by 4 bases and J by 4 bases, with 17 bases between them. The CDR3 runs 16 residues.

There are a few counts of this clone. V usage is TRBV19 and J usage is TRBJ2-7; 7 positions match TRBD1. Germline CDR1 LNHDA, CDR2 SQIVND (reference sequence). This CDR3 is built from 14 residues. The ends lost 5 bases at V and 0 bases at J; junction bases unmatched: 4. CDR3 sequence: CASSGTVNSYEQYF. The CDR3, as DNA: TGTGCCAGTAGTGGGACAGTGAACTCCTACGAGCAGTACTTC. The whole variable domain, filled in from reference TRBV19 and TRBJ2-7, reads DGGITQSPKYLFRKEGQNVTLSCEQNLNHDAMYWYRQDPGQGLRLIYYSQIVNDFQKGDIAEGYSVSREKKESFPLTVTSAQKNPTAFYLCASSGTVNSYEQYFGPGTRLTVT.

The chain has TRBV11-1 and TRBJ1-6; D perhaps matches TRBD1 (5 bases). Germline CDR1 reads SGHAT; CDR2 reads FQDESV (reference sequence). Deletions cut 3 bases from V and 8 bases from J, with 14 bases between. CDR3 length: 15 residues. CDR3 protein: CASSFGRRADSPLHF. The CDR3 DNA follows: TGTGCCAGCAGCTTTGGTCGCAGGGCGGATTCACCCCTCCACTTT. The full variable domain, rest sourced from reference TRBV11-1 and TRBJ1-6, is EAEVAQSPRYKITEKSQAVAFWCDPISGHATLYWYRQILGQGPELLVQFQDESVVDDSQLPKDRFSAERLKGVDSTLKIQPAELGDSAMYLCASSFGRRADSPLHFGNGTRLTVT.

The chain joins TRBV25-1 to TRBJ2-5, with a weak D call TRBD1 (5 bases). V gave up 3 bases and J gave up 4 bases, with 9 bases separating them. The CDR3 length is 13 residues. Germline V lookup: CDR1 MGHDK, CDR2 SYGVNS. The CDR3 reads CASSDPGRETQYF. Written as DNA, the CDR3 is TGTGCCAGCAGTGACCCAGGGCGAGAGACCCAGTACTTC.

In its sample, this clone was seen once. V is TRBV27 and J is TRBJ2-5; 10 bases line up with TRBD2. CDR1 MNHEY and CDR2 SMNVEV come from the germline V gene (reference sequence). With V trimmed by 2 bases and J by 4 bases, 7 bases remained unmatched. CDR3 length equals 16 residues. DNA for the CDR3: TGTGCCAGCAGTTTAGGGAGCGGGGGGGCCAGAGAGACCCAGTACTTC. Translating it yields CASSLGSGGARETQYF.

Written as DNA, the CDR3 is TGTGCCAGCAGCGCCGACAGGGGCACTGAAGCTTTCTTT. It yields the protein CASSADRGTEAFF. This sequence joins TRBV2 and TRBJ1-1; 8 bases line up with TRBD1. The V and J ends lost 6 bases and 4 bases, in that order; junction bases with no gene match: 4. From germline, CDR1 is SNHLY and CDR2 FYNNEI. This CDR3 contains 13 residues.

This clone appeared a single time. This sequence joins TRBV9 and TRBJ1-3; perhaps TRBD1 as D (5 bases). The CDR3 is made up of 14 amino acids. Germline lookup yields CDR1 SGDLS and CDR2 YYNGEE. The V end was cut by 1 base, the J end by 1 base, with 6 bases between. This CDR3 is CASSVSGSGNTIYF. CDR3 nucleotide sequence: TGTGCCAGCAGCGTATCAGGGTCTGGAAACACCATATATTTT. The full variable domain, its missing parts supplied by reference TRBV9 and TRBJ1-3, is DSGVTQTPKHLITATGQRVTLRCSPRSGDLSVYWYQQSLDQGLQFLIQYYNGEERAKGNILERFSAQQFPDLHSELNLSSLELGDSALYFCASSVSGSGNTIYFGEGSWLTVV.

The chain joins TRBV7-9 to TRBJ2-7; 9 nucleotides line up with TRBD2. V gave up 5 bases and J gave up 1 base; unmatched junction bases: 9. The germline CDR1 and CDR2 sequences are SEHNR and FQNEAQ (reference sequence). The CDR3 is made up of 16 amino acids. The CDR3 loop is CASSHKAGGLSYEQYF. CDR3 sequence (DNA): TGTGCCAGCAGCCATAAAGCGGGGGGCCTGTCCTACGAGCAGTACTTC. The variable domain in full, with the rest retrieved from reference TRBV7-9 and TRBJ2-7, is DTGVSQNPRHKITKRGQNVTFRCDPISEHNRLYWYRQTLGQGPEFLTYFQNEAQLEKSRLLSDRFSAERPKGSFSTLEIQRTEQGDSAMYLCASSHKAGGLSYEQYFGPGTRLTVT.

This clone has only one observation. The chain has TRBV10-3 and TRBJ1-2, with 8 bases fitting TRBD1. CDR3 size: 15 residues. Germline V CDR1 and CDR2: ENHRY, SYGVKD. The J segment lost 5 bases and the V segment lost 0 bases, leaving 5 bases of the junction unmatched. The DNA for the CDR3 is TGTGCCATCAGTGAGTCTAGGACAGGGACTTATGGCTACACCTTC. It yields the protein CAISESRTGTYGYTF.

The CDR3 region has the DNA TGTGCCAGCAGCTTTACGCGGGGGGGCCGGTACACCGGGGAGCTGTTTTTT. It is translated as CASSFTRGGRYTGELFF. This chain connects TRBV7-9 to TRBJ2-2; 9 bases are a match to TRBD2. Unmatched junction bases numbered 8, after V lost 3 bases and J lost 3 bases. The germline gives CDR1 SEHNR, CDR2 FQNEAQ (reference sequence). The CDR3 runs 17 residues.

J is TRBJ2-5 and V is TRBV10-3; D is unresolved. Germline V gene sequence: CDR1 ENHRY, CDR2 SYGVKD. V was clipped by 0 bases and J by 5 bases, with 4 bases between them. The CDR3 totals 12 residues. The CDR3 is CAISESGETQYF. In nucleotides, the CDR3 is TGTGCCATCAGTGAGTCGGGGGAGACCCAGTACTTC.

The genes are TRBV4-3 and TRBJ2-7; TRBD1 aligns across 8 bases. J was trimmed by 3 bases and V by 0 bases; bases with no gene match: 4. This CDR3 region has 15 residues. Per the germline V gene, CDR1 is LGHNA and CDR2 is YSLEER. CDR3 sequence reads: CASSQEGQGGYEQYF. CDR3 bases: TGCGCCAGCAGCCAAGAAGGACAGGGAGGCTACGAGCAGTACTTC.

In its sample, this clone was seen once. The gene calls are TRBV7-3 and TRBJ2-3; D gene uncertain. The germline V and J ends were trimmed by 5 bases and 4 bases, with 19 bases remaining between them. CDR3 length: 16 residues. CDR1 is SGHTA, CDR2 FQGTGA, per germline. This chain's CDR3 is CASSHLGVAVSDTQYF. CDR3 nucleotides: TGTGCCAGCAGCCATCTTGGGGTGGCGGTATCAGATACGCAGTATTTT.

The rearrangement links TRBV9 to TRBJ1-1, with 10 bases lining up with TRBD1. The length of the CDR3 is 15 residues. Germline lookup yields CDR1 SGDLS and CDR2 YYNGEE. J gave up 10 bases and V 0 bases, and 9 bases lay outside the gene matches. The CDR3 loop reads CASSVGGTGDVRAFF. CDR3 coding DNA: TGTGCCAGCAGCGTAGGGGGGACAGGGGACGTGAGAGCTTTCTTT.